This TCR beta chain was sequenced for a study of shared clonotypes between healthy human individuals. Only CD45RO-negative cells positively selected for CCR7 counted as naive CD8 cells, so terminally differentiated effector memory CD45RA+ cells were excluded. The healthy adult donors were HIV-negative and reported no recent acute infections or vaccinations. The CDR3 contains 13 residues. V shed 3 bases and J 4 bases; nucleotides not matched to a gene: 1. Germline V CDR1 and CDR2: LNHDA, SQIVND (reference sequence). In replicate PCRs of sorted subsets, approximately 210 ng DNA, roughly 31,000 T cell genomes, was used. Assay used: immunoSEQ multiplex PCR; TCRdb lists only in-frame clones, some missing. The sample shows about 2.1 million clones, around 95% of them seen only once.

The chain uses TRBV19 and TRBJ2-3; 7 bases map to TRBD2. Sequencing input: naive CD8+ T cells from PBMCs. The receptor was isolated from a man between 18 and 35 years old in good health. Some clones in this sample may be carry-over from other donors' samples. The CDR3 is CASSILAADTQYF. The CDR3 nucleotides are TGTGCCAGTAGTATTCTAGCGGCAGATACGCAGTATTTT.